This TCR beta chain was profiled in a study of CD8 T cells in ankylosing spondylitis. CDR3 length: 14 amino acids. CDR1 SGHRS and CDR2 YFSETQ come from the germline V gene. Losses at the gene ends were 5 bases for V and 3 bases for J; bases not matched to a gene: 5. This clonotype was found many times. The antigen is unknown. MiXCR, applied by TCRdb to the 5' RACE reads, yields one record per CDR3 protein. The sample has 200,000 to 250,000 distinct CDR3 sequences, roughly 25% seen once. Study results and caveats: One TCR beta motif, made up of eight or nine highly homologous variants, appeared characteristic of ankylosing spondylitis blood.

Sequenced material: blood, either unsorted or a sorted T cell fraction (not recorded which). The receptor was isolated from a male donor with ankylosing spondylitis or in good health (not recorded which). The chain links TRBV5-1 to TRBJ2-3; 8 nucleotides line up with TRBD1. CDR3 DNA sequence: TGCGCCAGCAGGGGGACAGGTTTGACAGATACGCAGTATTTT. Its translation is CASRGTGLTDTQYF.